This T cell receptor beta chain was recorded in a study of blood T cell repertoires in COVID-19. Study-wide background: From the United States, Italy and Spain came samples of acute and convalescent COVID-19. Sample material is recorded as cDNA or gDNA derived from T cells, B-cell-depleted T cells, or PBMCs.

Using immunoSEQ multiplex PCR, the repertoire was profiled, and TCRdb retains in-frame clones only, with some absent. The table lists 150,000 or so clones, about three quarters of them singletons. V shed 4 bases, J shed 4 bases, and the junction held 4 bases outside the gene matches. The germline V gene encodes CDR1 GTSNPN and CDR2 SVGIG (reference sequence). This CDR3 comprises 13 residues. This clonotype originated in a woman aged 45-59 years with active or convalescent COVID-19. V is TRBV30 and J is TRBJ2-5; TRBD2 agrees at 9 bases. Sequencing was carried out using peripheral blood. The CDR3 DNA is TGTGCCTGGAATCGGCGGGAGGGAGAGACCCAGTACTTC. It encodes CAWNRREGETQYF.